Following are 18 T cell receptor beta chains from one sample sequenced in a study of T cells and Merkel cell carcinoma outcomes. TCRdb's copy holds only in-frame clones and misses some; the assay was immunoSEQ multiplex PCR. The sample yields 4,000 to 4,500 clones, about 91% seen once. Sequenced sample: tumor tissue from Merkel cell carcinoma. These receptors were obtained from a human donor with Merkel cell carcinoma.

The rearrangement links TRBV7-9 to TRBJ1-2; no reliable D call. Trimming took 2 bases from V and 4 from J, leaving 14 bases between them. Germline V gene data show CDR1 as SEHNR and CDR2 as FQNEAQ (reference sequence). This CDR3 contains 15 residues. CDR3 DNA sequence: TGTGCCAGCAGCTTAAACCAAGGACGAGGCTATGGCTACACCTTC. Translating it yields CASSLNQGRGYGYTF.

The genes are TRBV11-2 and TRBJ2-3; D may be TRBD2 (6 bases). CDR3 length: 14 residues. Germline lookup yields CDR1 SGHAT and CDR2 FQNNGV. The germline V and J ends were trimmed by 5 bases and 2 bases, with 11 bases remaining between them. CDR3 coding DNA: TGTGCCAGCAGCCGCGGGGTAACCACAGATACGCAGTATTTT. Amino acids: CASSRGVTTDTQYF.

This clone was seen a few times. The chain joins TRBV7-6 to TRBJ2-4; 8 bases map to TRBD1. Looked up from germline, CDR1 is SGHVS and CDR2 is FNYEAQ. This CDR3 has 13 residues. After removal of 5 bases from V and 8 bases from J, the junction contained 5 bases not matched to a gene. This CDR3 is CASSPDRGDIQYF. CDR3 bases: TGTGCCAGCAGCCCAGACAGGGGAGACATTCAGTACTTC.

The chain is built from TRBV14 and TRBJ1-2; D ambiguous. CDR1 is SGHDN, CDR2 FVKESK, per germline. The CDR3 is made up of 14 amino acids. Trimming stripped 4 bases from V and 7 bases from J, with 16 bases between. CDR3 coding DNA: TGTGCCAGCAGCCCATCATTCTACGGCGGTGGCTACACCTTC. The encoded protein is CASSPSFYGGGYTF. Full variable domain (rest looked up from reference TRBV14 and TRBJ1-2): EAGVTQFPSHSVIEKGQTVTLRCDPISGHDNLYWYRRVMGKEIKFLLHFVKESKQDESGMPNNRFLAERTGGTYSTLKVQPAELEDSGVYFCASSPSFYGGGYTFGSGTRLTVV.

The sample holds one count of this clone. The chain recombines TRBV18 with TRBJ1-5; the D is unclear. The V and J ends lost 3 bases and 3 bases respectively, with 3 bases between them. Looked up from germline, CDR1 is KGHSH and CDR2 is LQKENI. The length of the CDR3 is 12 residues. CDR3 in amino acids: CASSPYNQPQHF. The CDR3 region has the DNA TGTGCCAGCTCACCCTACAATCAGCCCCAGCATTTT.

This rearrangement joins TRBV7-2 to TRBJ1-2; unclear D gene. Germline-derived CDR1 and CDR2 are SGHTA and FQGNSA. This CDR3 is 13 amino acids long. V lost 5 bases and J lost 8, with 15 bases in between. The CDR3 is CASSPQTTEGYTF. The CDR3 bases are TGTGCCAGCAGCCCCCAGACCACGGAGGGCTACACCTTC.

This chain joins TRBV18 and TRBJ1-1; no clear D gene. The ends were cut back, 3 bases at V and 3 bases at J, with 8 bases in the middle. In germline, CDR1 is KGHSH, CDR2 LQKENI. CDR3 length: 13 amino acids. In nucleotides, the CDR3 is TGTGCCAGCTCACCCTCAAAGGACACTGAAGCTTTCTTT. This translates into CASSPSKDTEAFF.

The chain uses TRBV5-6 and TRBJ2-7; D call uncertain. V lost 4 bases and J lost 4, with 9 bases in between. This CDR3 is built from 12 residues. From germline, CDR1 is SGHDT and CDR2 YYEEEE. CDR3 sequence reads: CASSQLGYEQYF. CDR3 coding DNA: TGTGCCAGCAGCCAGCTCGGTTACGAGCAGTACTTC.

The DNA of the CDR3 is TGCAGCGTTGACATTGTACCACCGACTTACAATAGGGTGACCCAGTACTTC. This gives the protein CSVDIVPPTYNRVTQYF. The genes are TRBV29-1 and TRBJ2-5, with D uncertain. This CDR3 is built from 17 residues. Trimming removed 3 bases at V and 7 bases at J, with 27 bases between. Germline CDR1 reads SQVTM; CDR2 reads ANQGSEA. The complete variable domain, with remaining parts taken from reference TRBV29-1 and TRBJ2-5, reads SAVISQKPSRDICQRGTSLTIQCQVDSQVTMMFWYRQQPGQSLTLIATANQGSEATYESGFVIDKFPISRPNLTFSTLTVSNMSPEDSSIYLCSVDIVPPTYNRVTQYFGPGTRLLVL.

In its sample, this clone was seen once. J is TRBJ2-7 and V is TRBV11-1; 8 bases line up with TRBD2. With 5 bases clipped from V and 3 bases from J, the junction kept 9 bases outside the gene matches. Germline V gene sequence: CDR1 SGHAT, CDR2 FQDESV (reference sequence). The CDR3 spans 15 residues. The chain's CDR3 is CASSARTSLFYEQYF. CDR3 coding DNA: TGTGCCAGCAGCGCCAGGACTAGCCTCTTCTACGAGCAGTACTTC.

The chain has TRBV11-3 and TRBJ1-1, with TRBD1 as a possible D gene (5 bases). Trimming cost V 4 bases and J 7 bases, with 13 bases left between them. Germline values: CDR1 SGHNT, CDR2 YENEEA. This CDR3 region has 13 residues. This CDR3 is CASSSPPGDEAFF. CDR3 DNA: TGTGCCAGCAGCTCTCCCCCGGGGGATGAAGCTTTCTTT.

A few counts support this clone. The V and J genes are TRBV5-4 and TRBJ2-5; 8 bases map to TRBD1. Germline assignment: CDR1 SGHNT and CDR2 YYREEE (reference sequence). V was clipped by 4 bases and J by 6 bases; unmatched bases: 5. The CDR3 contains 13 residues. As DNA, the CDR3 is TGTGCCAGCAGCCAGGGGGCTAAGCAGACCCAGTACTTC. Protein: CASSQGAKQTQYF. The full variable domain, in which reference TRBV5-4 and TRBJ2-5 provide the parts outside the CDR3, is ETGVTQSPTHLIKTRGQQVTLRCSSQSGHNTVSWYQQALGQGPQFIFQYYREEENGRGNFPPRFSGLQFPNYSSELNVNALELDDSALYLCASSQGAKQTQYFGPGTRLLVL.

This clone was seen just once. The chain joins TRBV7-3 to TRBJ2-1; D is undetermined. The CDR3 extends over 13 amino acids. The germline V gene has CDR1 SGHTA and CDR2 FQGTGA. The V and J ends lost 5 bases and 5 bases respectively, with 10 bases between them. Here the CDR3 DNA reads TGTGCCAGCAGCGCGAGTCCGGACAATGAGCAGTTCTTC. Its translation: CASSASPDNEQFF.

The chain carries TRBV14 and TRBJ2-1; D is possibly TRBD2 (6 bases). The germline V gene encodes CDR1 SGHDN and CDR2 FVKESK. V lost 4 bases and J 9 bases, leaving 19 bases between the germline ends. This CDR3 comprises 15 residues. The CDR3 is CASSPPGSGWAEQFF. In DNA, the CDR3 is TGTGCCAGCAGCCCCCCAGGGAGCGGGTGGGCTGAGCAGTTCTTC. Complete variable domain (other parts from reference TRBV14 and TRBJ2-1): EAGVTQFPSHSVIEKGQTVTLRCDPISGHDNLYWYRRVMGKEIKFLLHFVKESKQDESGMPNNRFLAERTGGTYSTLKVQPAELEDSGVYFCASSPPGSGWAEQFFGPGTRLTVL.

The chain couples TRBV5-1 to TRBJ1-3, with 8 bases aligning to TRBD1. With V trimmed by 3 bases and J by 6 bases, 5 bases remained unmatched. CDR1 is SGHRS, CDR2 YFSETQ, per germline. CDR3 size: 14 residues. Here the CDR3 reads CASSWGQEENTIYF. The CDR3 region has the DNA TGCGCCAGCAGCTGGGGACAGGAGGAAAACACCATATATTTT. The variable domain in full, with the rest retrieved from reference TRBV5-1 and TRBJ1-3, is KAGVTQTPRYLIKTRGQQVTLSCSPISGHRSVSWYQQTPGQGLQFLFEYFSETQRNKGNFPGRFSGRQFSNSRSEMNVSTLELGDSALYLCASSWGQEENTIYFGEGSWLTVV.

The rearrangement links TRBV11-1 to TRBJ2-3; 7 nucleotides line up with TRBD1. Germline loops: CDR1 SGHAT, CDR2 FQDESV (reference sequence). The CDR3 spans 12 residues. J was trimmed by 10 bases and V by 5 bases; bases with no gene match: 6. The CDR3 reads CASSIKQGAQYF. CDR3 nucleotide sequence: TGTGCCAGCAGCATTAAGCAGGGGGCGCAGTATTTT.

Details on this clone: An end of the junction differs from the germline gene, which may be a read error. The CDR3 reads CVSSYRTARHQETQYF. In DNA, the CDR3 is TGTGTCAGCAGTTACCGGACAGCGCGTCACCAAGAGACCCAGTACTTC. J is TRBJ2-5 and V is TRBV6-5; TRBD1 might be the D (6 bases). Germline CDR1 and CDR2: MNHEY and SVGAGI. The CDR3 sequence is 16 residues long.

The V and J genes are TRBV20-1 and TRBJ1-1; D is undetermined. V lost 3 bases and J 5 bases, leaving 7 bases between the germline ends. Germline assignment: CDR1 DFQATT and CDR2 SNEGSKA (reference sequence). The CDR3 extends over 11 amino acids. The CDR3 nucleotides are TGCAGTGCTAGTACCCAAACTGAAGCTTTCTTT. Encoded protein: CSASTQTEAFF.